This T cell receptor beta chain was documented in a study of Ad26.COV2.S vaccination and SARS-CoV-2 variants. Clones were read by immunoSEQ multiplex PCR, and TCRdb kept only the in-frame ones, dropping some. Of 300,000 to 400,000 clones listed, about 91% are singletons. Whole-study findings and limits: Vaccine recipients had higher spike-specific TCR breadth than placebo recipients. Measurements of TCR breadth and depth may have given underestimates of the total T cell responses. After vaccination, substantial breadth of spike-specific CD8+ and CD4+ responses was reported. Similar non-spike TCR breadth was seen in vaccine and placebo recipients.

A word on this clone: Its antigen is undetermined.

The source of this sequence is a human donor who had recovered from COVID-19. The sequencing used peripheral blood, collected after recovery from COVID-19.

The CDR3 bases are TGTGCCAGCAGTGTAGCACAAACCTCTGGGGCCAACGTCCTGACTTTC. Translation gives CASSVAQTSGANVLTF. V usage is TRBV2 and J usage is TRBJ2-6, with D hard to call. Trimming pared 4 bases from V and 0 bases from J, leaving 10 bases between. The CDR3 length is 16 residues. The germline gives CDR1 SNHLY, CDR2 FYNNEI. Variable domain in full (rest from reference TRBV2 and TRBJ2-6): EPEVTQTPSHQVTQMGQEVILRCVPISNHLYFYWYRQILGQKVEFLVSFYNNEISEKSEIFDDQFSVERPDGSNFTLKIRSTKLEDSAMYFCASSVAQTSGANVLTFGAGSRLTVL.